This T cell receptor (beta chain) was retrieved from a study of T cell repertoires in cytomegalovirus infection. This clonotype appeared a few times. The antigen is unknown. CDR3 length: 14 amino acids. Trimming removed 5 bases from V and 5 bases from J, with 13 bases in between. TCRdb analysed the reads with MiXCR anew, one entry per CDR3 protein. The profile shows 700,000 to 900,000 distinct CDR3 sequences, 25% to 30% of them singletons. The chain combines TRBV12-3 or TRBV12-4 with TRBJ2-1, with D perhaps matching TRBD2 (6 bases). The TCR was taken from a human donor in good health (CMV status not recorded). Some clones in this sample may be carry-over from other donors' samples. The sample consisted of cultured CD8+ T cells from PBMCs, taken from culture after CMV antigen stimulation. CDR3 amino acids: CASSLVTSHNEQFF. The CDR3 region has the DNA TGTGCCAGCAGTCTCGTCACTAGCCACAATGAGCAGTTCTTC.